These T cell receptor beta chains were read from a single sample in a study of metastatic and nonmetastatic thyroid tumors. TCRdb re-called the PCR reads via MiXCR. The profile shows some 34,000 clones, 15% to 20% of them singletons. Sequences were obtained from blood. The receptors were sampled from a female donor with papillary thyroid cancer or a benign thyroid nodule (not recorded which). Some clones in this sample may be carry-over from other donors' samples. Both conserved end residues are part of each CDR3. Each record gives: CDR3 protein, CDR3 DNA, clone size, CDR3 length, V gene, J gene, D gene. The D gene is left open where the match is weak. A row's size may be missing; if present it is once, few, many or a size class.

CASSQEGGRRNEQFF	TGTGCCAGCAGCCAAGAGGGCGGGAGACGGAATGAGCAGTTCTTC	many	15	TRBV4-2	TRBJ2-1	TRBD2
CASSFLGSSTYEQYF	TGTGCCAGCAGCTTCCTTGGCTCCTCGACCTACGAGCAGTACTTC	many	15	TRBV5-6	TRBJ2-7	NA
CASSKGRETQYF	TGTGCCAGTAGTAAGGGGAGAGAGACCCAGTACTTC	many	12	TRBV19	TRBJ2-5	NA
CSASRSGGENYEQYF	TGCAGTGCTTCGCGAAGCGGGGGGGAGAATTACGAGCAGTACTTC	NA	15	TRBV20-1	TRBJ2-7	TRBD2
CSSILDGRQGNYEQYF	TGTTCCAGCATCTTAGATGGCCGACAGGGTAACTACGAGCAGTACTTC	NA	16	TRBV11-3	TRBJ2-7	TRBD1
CARPLMGTSGWAGPTDTQYF	TGCGCCAGGCCACTCATGGGGACTAGCGGGTGGGCCGGTCCCACAGATACGCAGTATTTT	many	20	TRBV4-3	TRBJ2-3	TRBD2
CASHGANYNEQFF	TGTGCCAGCCATGGCGCCAACTACAATGAGCAGTTCTTC	many	13	TRBV28	TRBJ2-1	NA
CASSEFYNITGELFF	TGTGCCAGCAGTGAATTTTACAATATCACCGGGGAGCTGTTTTTT	few	15	TRBV6-1	TRBJ2-2	NA
CARSLASPYNEQFF	TGTGCCAGGAGTTTAGCGTCGCCCTACAATGAGCAGTTCTTC	NA	14	TRBV27	TRBJ2-1	NA
CASSRSTQETQYF	TGTGCCAGCAGCCGCAGCACCCAAGAGACCCAGTACTTC	NA	13	TRBV11-1	TRBJ2-5	NA
CASSGLLRTDTQYF	TGTGCCAGCAGTGGACTCCTTCGGACAGATACGCAGTATTTT	many	14	TRBV2	TRBJ2-3	NA
CASSQEGFNRGRDGYTF	TGCGCCAGCAGCCAAGAGGGGTTTAACAGGGGTCGAGATGGCTACACCTTC	many	17	TRBV4-1	TRBJ1-2	TRBD1
CSVLRLPLGYTF	TGCAGCGTGCTCCGCCTACCCCTAGGCTACACCTTC	many	12	TRBV29-1	TRBJ1-2	NA
CAISLVHGVGSPLHF	TGCGCCATCAGCTTGGTACATGGTGTTGGTTCACCCCTCCACTTT	NA	15	TRBV5-1	TRBJ1-6	NA
CASSQDPRGSYNEQFF	TGCGCCAGCAGCCAAGACCCGCGGGGATCCTACAATGAGCAGTTCTTC	many	16	TRBV4-3	TRBJ2-1	NA
CASSETGEFGGNTIYF	TGTGCCAGCAGTGAAACAGGGGAGTTCGGTGGAAACACCATATATTTT	many	16	TRBV6-1	TRBJ1-3	TRBD1
CSARDLVSGATTEAFF	TGCAGTGCTAGAGATCTTGTCTCAGGGGCTACCACTGAAGCTTTCTTT	many	16	TRBV20-1	TRBJ1-1	NA
CASSPRPTGEQYF	TGTGCCAGCAGCCCAAGACCTACAGGCGAGCAGTACTTC	many	13	TRBV14	TRBJ2-7	NA
CASSQIGANYGYTF	TGTGCCAGCAGCCAGATAGGTGCTAACTATGGCTACACCTTC	NA	14	TRBV7-2	TRBJ1-2	NA
CASSPGLAGVGEQFF	TGTGCCAGCTCACCAGGACTAGCGGGAGTTGGTGAGCAGTTCTTC	many	15	TRBV18	TRBJ2-1	TRBD2
CASSPVGFQPQHF	TGTGCCAGCAGCCCAGTCGGGTTCCAGCCCCAGCATTTT	NA	13	TRBV3-1	TRBJ1-5	NA